This T cell receptor (beta chain) was sequenced for a study of blood T cell repertoires in COVID-19. Study background: The United States, Italy and Spain provided the acute and convalescent COVID-19 samples.

CDR1 DFQATT and CDR2 SNEGSKA come from the germline V gene (reference sequence). V was clipped by 3 bases and J by 2 bases; unmatched bases: 11. There are 18 residues in the CDR3. As handled by the study authors: Counts of nucleated cells, estimated from reference gene primer amplification, were obtained. TCRdb keeps only in-frame clones here, not all; method: immunoSEQ multiplex PCR. The DNA gave D and trimming, while V, J and clone size come from that table. The sample yields approximately 220,000 clones, about 86% seen once. This sequence originates from a woman in her twenties or thirties who had recovered from COVID-19. Sequencing was carried out using peripheral blood. The chain joins TRBV20-1 to TRBJ2-3; 13 nucleotides line up with TRBD2. The CDR3 nucleotides are TGCAGTGCTAGTCCTCAGCCGGGACTAGCGGGAACCACAGATACGCAGTATTTT. Amino acid sequence: CSASPQPGLAGTTDTQYF.